The text below deals with one T cell receptor beta chain. The sample originates from a study of shared clonotypes between healthy human individuals. CDR1 MNHNS and CDR2 SASEGT come from the germline V gene. Trimming at V came to 5 bases and at J to 6 bases, leaving 8 bases not matched to a gene. The CDR3 is 15 amino acids. Data came from immunoSEQ multiplex PCR; TCRdb stores just in-frame clones and leaves some out. This sample has about 1.5 million clones, with nearly 99% found just once. This clonotype was sampled from a young man in good health. The sequenced material came from naive CD4+ T cells sorted from blood. Sample subset: CD45RA+ positively selected. The chain has TRBV6-1 and TRBJ2-1; TRBD1 matches 9 bases. For the CDR3, the DNA is TGTGCCAGCAGTTCTCCGGGACAGGGTCGCAATGAGCAGTTCTTC. Protein sequence: CASSSPGQGRNEQFF.